The 29 T cell receptor beta chains below all came from one sample that was sequenced in a study of cytomegalovirus exposure and HLA in healthy donors. A multiplex PCR was run with 60 Vbeta primers and 13 Jbeta primers. Some clones are missing from TCRdb's copy, which holds only in-frame ones; the method was immunoSEQ multiplex PCR. The sample has 120,000 to 150,000 clones; nearly 80% are singletons. Input material: PBMCs. The receptors here all came from a woman under 40 in good health and CMV-seronegative.

The chain uses TRBV29-1 and TRBJ1-1, with D possibly TRBD1 on 5 matching bases. The CDR3 length is 13 residues. Per germline, CDR1 SQVTM and CDR2 ANQGSEA. Trimming shortened V by 3 bases and J by 6 bases, and 14 bases separated the two germline ends. The CDR3 DNA reads TGCAGCGTTGAGTCCCAAGGGGCCTCTGAAGCTTTCTTT. It is translated as CSVESQGASEAFF.

This chain joins TRBV7-2 and TRBJ2-5, with 10 nucleotides matching TRBD1. The V and J ends lost 5 bases and 2 bases, in that order; junction bases with no gene match: 2. The CDR3 covers 14 residues. Germline CDR1 and CDR2: SGHTA and FQGNSA. The CDR3 loop is CASSADRGQETQYF. Written as DNA, the CDR3 is TGTGCCAGCAGCGCGGACAGGGGGCAAGAGACCCAGTACTTC.

This clone was seen only once. V and J are TRBV19 and TRBJ2-7; the D gene is possibly TRBD1 (6 bases). Trimming stripped 5 bases from V and 2 bases from J, with 10 bases between. CDR3 length equals 13 residues. The V gene's germline CDR1 is LNHDA and CDR2 SQIVND (reference sequence). In DNA form, the CDR3 reads TGTGCCAGTAGTGTCACAGGGACCTACGAGCAGTACTTC. The encoded protein is CASSVTGTYEQYF.

The V and J genes are TRBV6-1 and TRBJ1-3, with TRBD1 as a possible D gene (6 bases). The germline V gene encodes CDR1 MNHNS and CDR2 SASEGT. CDR3 length: 15 residues. The germline V and J ends were trimmed by 5 bases and 1 base, with 12 bases remaining between them. The CDR3 region is CASSTTGHSGNTIYF. CDR3 DNA sequence: TGTGCCAGCAGTACGACGGGACATTCTGGAAACACCATATATTTT.

This clone was counted once. The chain couples TRBV19 to TRBJ1-3; TRBD1 matches at 7 bases. The CDR3 sequence is 15 residues long. The ends lost 7 bases at V and 2 bases at J; junction bases unmatched: 8. Germline V gene sequence: CDR1 LNHDA, CDR2 SQIVND (reference sequence). In DNA, the CDR3 is TGTGCCAGTACGCACAGGGGAAGGGCTGGAAACACCATATATTTT. It is translated as CASTHRGRAGNTIYF.

This sequence joins TRBV27 and TRBJ1-2; D is possibly TRBD1 (6 bases). The length of the CDR3 is 13 residues. In germline, CDR1 is MNHEY, CDR2 SMNVEV (reference sequence). V lost 5 bases to trimming and J lost 5 bases, with 12 bases between them. DNA of the CDR3: TGTGCCAGCAGTACCGACAGGAAGTATGGCTACACCTTC. It translates to CASSTDRKYGYTF.

This clone was recorded only once. The chain has TRBV19 and TRBJ1-6; no clear D gene. V was trimmed by 7 bases and J by 7 bases, leaving 11 bases between them. The CDR3 runs 13 residues. Per germline, CDR1 LNHDA and CDR2 SQIVND (reference sequence). CDR3 DNA sequence: TGTGCCAGTATGGAAGCCGGGAATTCACCCCTCCACTTT. Protein: CASMEAGNSPLHF.

This clone has more than one count but fewer than ten. The chain combines TRBV4-3 with TRBJ2-2; 8 nucleotides match TRBD1. Trimming removed 8 bases from V and 7 bases from J; junction bases left unmatched: 9. The CDR3 is 14 amino acids. Germline V gene lookup returns CDR1 LGHNA and CDR2 YSLEER. CDR3 sequence: CASSQQGEDGELFF. CDR3 nucleotide sequence: TGCGCCAGCTCCCAACAGGGGGAAGACGGGGAGCTGTTTTTT.

V gene TRBV9 combines with J gene TRBJ2-2, with 8 bases matching TRBD2. CDR1 and CDR2 from the germline V gene are SGDLS and YYNGEE. J gave up 5 bases and V 0 bases, and 6 bases lay outside the gene matches. The CDR3 consists of 16 residues. The CDR3 loop is CASSVAGGASTGELFF. The CDR3 DNA reads as TGTGCCAGCAGCGTAGCGGGGGGGGCCTCGACCGGGGAGCTGTTTTTT.

This chain uses TRBV5-6 with TRBJ1-4, with no clear D. Germline CDR1 reads SGHDT; CDR2 reads YYEEEE. Trimming shortened V by 8 bases and J by 6 bases, and 14 bases separated the two germline ends. This CDR3 region has 13 residues. The CDR3 is CASGVGSHEKLFF. Written as DNA, the CDR3 is TGTGCCAGTGGTGTCGGGTCGCATGAAAAACTGTTTTTT.

The chain employs TRBV2 and TRBJ1-2, with 7 bases that match TRBD1. Germline V lookup: CDR1 SNHLY, CDR2 FYNNEI. CDR3 length: 12 residues. With V trimmed by 6 bases and J by 4 bases, 2 bases remained unmatched. The CDR3 DNA sequence: TGTGCCAGCAGCCAGGGGGGCTATGGCTACACCTTC. It yields the protein CASSQGGYGYTF. The full variable domain, completed using reference TRBV2 and TRBJ1-2, is EPEVTQTPSHQVTQMGQEVILRCVPISNHLYFYWYRQILGQKVEFLVSFYNNEISEKSEIFDDQFSVERPDGSNFTLKIRSTKLEDSAMYFCASSQGGYGYTFGSGTRLTVV.

The rearrangement joins TRBV5-1 to TRBJ2-3; TRBD2 matches at 8 bases. V dropped 1 base and J dropped 4; count of bases not matched to a gene: 5. The CDR3 consists of 15 residues. Germline V gene data show CDR1 as SGHRS and CDR2 as YFSETQ. Here the CDR3 reads CASSLFSGVSDTQYF. Written as DNA, the CDR3 is TGCGCCAGCAGCTTGTTTAGCGGGGTATCAGATACGCAGTATTTT.

The gene calls are TRBV7-8 and TRBJ2-1, with TRBD2 matching over 11 bases. CDR1 and CDR2 (germline): SGHVS, FQNEAQ. V was clipped by 10 bases and J by 4 bases; unmatched bases: 6. The CDR3 is 14 amino acids. The CDR3: CAILAGGLYNEQFF. CDR3 in DNA: TGTGCCATCCTAGCGGGGGGCCTTTACAATGAGCAGTTCTTC. The whole variable domain, remainder taken from reference TRBV7-8 and TRBJ2-1, is GAGVSQSPRYKVAKRGQDVALRCDPISGHVSLFWYQQALGQGPEFLTYFQNEAQLDKSGLPSDRFFAERPEGSVSTLKIQRTQQEDSAVYLCAILAGGLYNEQFFGPGTRLTVL.

The rearrangement links TRBV9 to TRBJ1-2; D call uncertain. CDR3 length: 12 residues. Germline V gene data show CDR1 as SGDLS and CDR2 as YYNGEE. Trimming cost V 3 bases and J 6 bases, with 9 bases left between them. The CDR3 is CASSASRDGYTF. The CDR3 nucleotides are TGTGCCAGCAGCGCCTCAAGAGATGGCTACACCTTC.

This rearrangement joins TRBV9 to TRBJ1-1; D gene unclear. The germline V and J ends were trimmed by 3 bases and 2 bases, with 5 bases remaining between them. Germline-derived CDR1 and CDR2 are SGDLS and YYNGEE. This CDR3 region has 12 residues. CDR3 DNA: TGTGCCAGCAGCGGCGGTAACACTGAAGCTTTCTTT. Translated, it gives CASSGGNTEAFF.

This chain uses TRBV7-8 with TRBJ1-5; a possible D gene is TRBD1 (6 bases). CDR3 size: 16 residues. Per germline, CDR1 SGHVS and CDR2 FQNEAQ. V was pared by 5 bases and J by 0 bases, with 14 bases between. The CDR3, as DNA: TGTGCCAGCAGCGCTCGGACAGTCAATAGCAATCAGCCCCAGCATTTT. Translated, it gives CASSARTVNSNQPQHF.

V usage is TRBV5-1 and J usage is TRBJ2-7, with 7 bases lining up with TRBD1. Losses at the gene ends were 2 bases for V and 5 bases for J; bases not matched to a gene: 1. The CDR3 length is 12 residues. CDR1 and CDR2 (germline): SGHRS, YFSETQ. CDR3 residues: CASSFDRDEQYF. The CDR3 region has the DNA TGCGCCAGCAGCTTCGACAGGGACGAGCAGTACTTC.

This rearrangement joins TRBV6-5 to TRBJ2-7; D is possibly TRBD1 (6 bases). The CDR3 is 15 amino acids. Trimming stripped 6 bases from V and 2 bases from J, with 17 bases between. Germline CDR1 MNHEY, CDR2 SVGAGI. CDR3 protein: CASRLAGEITYEQYF. The CDR3 region has the DNA TGTGCCAGCAGGTTAGCAGGGGAAATAACCTACGAGCAGTACTTC.

There are a few counts of this clone. The chain uses TRBV5-6 and TRBJ1-2; a possible D gene is TRBD1 (5 bases). The germline V and J ends were trimmed by 1 base and 0 bases, with 7 bases remaining between them. The CDR3 is 14 amino acids. Per the germline V gene, CDR1 is SGHDT and CDR2 is YYEEEE. The CDR3, as DNA: TGTGCCAGCAGCTTGTTACAGGCTAACTATGGCTACACCTTC. Its translation: CASSLLQANYGYTF.

This chain links TRBV6-5 with TRBJ1-3; D remains unclear. CDR3 length equals 14 residues. Trimming left V 5 bases short and J 0 bases short, with 8 bases between. Germline V gene lookup returns CDR1 MNHEY and CDR2 SVGAGI. The chain's CDR3 is CASSLQFSGNTIYF. In nucleotides, the CDR3 is TGTGCCAGCAGTCTACAGTTCTCTGGAAACACCATATATTTT.

The V and J genes are TRBV7-3 and TRBJ2-1, with D maybe TRBD2 (5 bases). Per the germline V gene, CDR1 is SGHTA and CDR2 is FQGTGA. Trimming took off 5 bases at V and 9 bases at J, with 14 bases between the two ends. The CDR3 length is 13 residues. CDR3 amino acids: CASSPVYEGEQFF. The CDR3 DNA reads as TGTGCCAGCAGCCCGGTGTACGAGGGTGAGCAGTTCTTC. Filled out from reference TRBV7-3 and TRBJ2-1, the complete variable domain reads GAGVSQTPSNKVTEKGKYVELRCDPISGHTALYWYRQSLGQGPEFLIYFQGTGAADDSGLPNDRFFAVRPEGSVSTLKIQRTERGDSAVYLCASSPVYEGEQFFGPGTRLTVL.

The chain uses TRBV11-2 and TRBJ2-1; tentative D call: TRBD2 (6 bases). Trimming pared 3 bases from V and 8 bases from J, leaving 8 bases between. Germline CDR1 and CDR2: SGHAT and FQNNGV. The CDR3 runs to 12 residues. The CDR3 spells CASSFGGDEQFF. In DNA form, the CDR3 reads TGTGCCAGCAGCTTCGGAGGGGATGAGCAGTTCTTC. The variable domain in full, completed from reference TRBV11-2 and TRBJ2-1, reads EAGVAQSPRYKIIEKRQSVAFWCNPISGHATLYWYQQILGQGPKLLIQFQNNGVVDDSQLPKDRFSAERLKGVDSTLKIQPAKLEDSAVYLCASSFGGDEQFFGPGTRLTVL.

The CDR3 here is CASSYGQGSGNTIYF. For the CDR3, the DNA is TGTGCCAGCAGTTATGGACAGGGCTCTGGAAACACCATATATTTT. The rearrangement links TRBV27 to TRBJ1-3, with 8 positions matching TRBD1. The CDR3 contains 15 residues. Germline values: CDR1 MNHEY, CDR2 SMNVEV (reference sequence). V trimming: 4 bases; J trimming: 0 bases; junction bases outside the gene matches: 2.

The chain couples TRBV18 to TRBJ1-4; D perhaps matches TRBD1 (5 bases). The CDR3 totals 16 residues. The ends were cut back, 1 base at V and 5 bases at J, with 14 bases in the middle. Looked up from germline, CDR1 is KGHSH and CDR2 is LQKENI. The CDR3 sequence is CASSPLGTEGNEKLFF. In DNA form, the CDR3 reads TGTGCCAGCTCACCACTGGGGACTGAGGGAAATGAAAAACTGTTTTTT.

This clone was observed a single time. One end of the junction varies from germline; a read error may be responsible. This chain joins TRBV7-7 and TRBJ2-3; the D gene is possibly TRBD2 (5 bases). This CDR3 spans 13 amino acids. Germline lookup yields CDR1 SSHAT and CDR2 FNYEAQ (reference sequence). CDR3 nucleotide sequence: TGTGCTAGCAGCCCCGGACCTAGCTCAGCGCAGTATTTT. Encoded protein: CASSPGPSSAQYF.

The count of this clone is one. This sequence joins TRBV5-1 and TRBJ2-1; D is possibly TRBD2 (6 bases). The CDR3 runs 15 residues. V was clipped by 4 bases and J by 9 bases, with 20 bases between them. Per the germline V gene, CDR1 is SGHRS and CDR2 is YFSETQ. The CDR3 loop reads CASSLVEGRIGEQFF. In DNA, the CDR3 is TGCGCCAGCAGCCTTGTGGAAGGGAGGATTGGTGAGCAGTTCTTC. Full variable domain (rest looked up from reference TRBV5-1 and TRBJ2-1): KAGVTQTPRYLIKTRGQQVTLSCSPISGHRSVSWYQQTPGQGLQFLFEYFSETQRNKGNFPGRFSGRQFSNSRSEMNVSTLELGDSALYLCASSLVEGRIGEQFFGPGTRLTVL.

V usage is TRBV7-3 and J usage is TRBJ1-1; D is uncertain. V was pared by 5 bases and J by 5 bases, with 12 bases between. Germline V gene lookup returns CDR1 SGHTA and CDR2 FQGTGA. The CDR3 has 13 amino acids. In nucleotides, the CDR3 is TGTGCCAGCAGCGCCAGACGGGAAACTGAAGCTTTCTTT. This gives the protein CASSARRETEAFF.

The chain joins TRBV27 to TRBJ2-7, with D perhaps matching TRBD2 (6 bases). The CDR3 contains 13 residues. The germline V and J ends were trimmed by 7 bases and 5 bases, with 15 bases remaining between them. The germline CDR1 and CDR2 sequences are MNHEY and SMNVEV (reference sequence). The CDR3 loop reads CASTSGGYHEQYF. In nucleotides, the CDR3 is TGTGCCAGCACTTCCGGGGGTTACCACGAGCAGTACTTC.

The chain joins TRBV6-1 to TRBJ2-3; the D gene is possibly TRBD2 (6 bases). The CDR3 sequence is 15 residues long. Trimming shortened V by 1 base and J by 3 bases, and 11 bases separated the two germline ends. Germline V gene sequence: CDR1 MNHNS, CDR2 SASEGT. The CDR3 spells CASSEGLVPTDTQYF. As DNA, the CDR3 is TGTGCCAGCAGTGAAGGACTAGTTCCGACAGATACGCAGTATTTT.